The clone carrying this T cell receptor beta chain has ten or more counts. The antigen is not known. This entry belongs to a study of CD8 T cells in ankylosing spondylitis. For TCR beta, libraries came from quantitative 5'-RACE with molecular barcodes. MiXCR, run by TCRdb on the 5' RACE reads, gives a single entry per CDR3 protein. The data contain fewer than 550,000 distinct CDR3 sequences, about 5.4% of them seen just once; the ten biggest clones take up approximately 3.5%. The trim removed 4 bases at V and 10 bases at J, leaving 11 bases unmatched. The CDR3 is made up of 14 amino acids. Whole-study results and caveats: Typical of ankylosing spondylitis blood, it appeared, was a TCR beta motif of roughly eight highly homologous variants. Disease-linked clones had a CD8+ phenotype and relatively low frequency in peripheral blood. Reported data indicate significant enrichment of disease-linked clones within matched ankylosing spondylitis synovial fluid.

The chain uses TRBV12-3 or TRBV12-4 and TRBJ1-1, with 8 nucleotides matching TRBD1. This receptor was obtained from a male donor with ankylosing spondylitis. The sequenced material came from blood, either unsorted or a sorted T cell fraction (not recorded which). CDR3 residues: CASSWTGRDIGAFF. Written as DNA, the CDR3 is TGTGCCAGCAGTTGGACAGGGAGGGATATTGGAGCTTTCTTT.